Shown below are 2 T cell receptor beta chains from a single sample sequenced in a study of blood T cell repertoires in COVID-19. Assay: immunoSEQ multiplex PCR; the TCRdb copy retains only in-frame clones and omits some. The sample holds more than 200,000 clones, more than 60% seen once. The specimen was peripheral blood. The receptors here all came from a woman between 40 and 55 years old with active or convalescent COVID-19.

The chain has TRBV7-9 and TRBJ2-6; 9 nucleotides align to TRBD1. The junction had 4 bases not matched to a gene; V was cut back by 5 bases and J by 2 bases. Germline CDR1 SEHNR, CDR2 FQNEAQ (reference sequence). The CDR3 consists of 16 residues. CDR3 region: CASSTHRGPGANVLTF. CDR3 bases: TGTGCCAGCAGCACACACAGGGGGCCTGGGGCCAACGTCCTGACTTTC.

The chain recombines TRBV9 with TRBJ1-5, with D tentatively TRBD1 (5 bases). The CDR3 has 14 residues. V lost 3 bases and J 10 bases, leaving 17 bases between the germline ends. Germline V gene data show CDR1 as SGDLS and CDR2 as YYNGEE. CDR3 sequence: CASSATGTNRPQHF. The CDR3 region has the DNA TGTGCCAGCAGCGCCACAGGCACGAATCGACCCCAGCATTTT.